This T cell receptor beta chain originates from a study of T cell responses to AZD1222 COVID-19 vaccine. Study findings and constraints: The study reported that nearly half of spike-specific TCRs target unmutated variant regions. Dominant CD4 TCR responses targeted spike regions 160-218 and 743-854. Among the donors, most were white British and more were female, and clonal diversity was possibly underestimated.

The table came from immunoSEQ multiplex PCR; TCRdb's copy has only in-frame clones and leaves some out. The repertoire holds 100,000 to 150,000 clones, with over 75% as singletons. Remarks on this clone: Its antigen is not identified.

Trimming removed 7 bases from V and 2 bases from J, with 11 bases in between. The CDR3 length is 13 residues. The receptor comes from an adult in good health. The rearrangement links TRBV12-3 or TRBV12-4 to TRBJ2-5; the D is unclear. The sample was peripheral blood, taken on day 0 of AZD1222 vaccination. CDR3 loop: CASIPGRQETQYF. CDR3 nucleotide sequence: TGTGCCAGCATTCCGGGCCGACAAGAGACCCAGTACTTC.